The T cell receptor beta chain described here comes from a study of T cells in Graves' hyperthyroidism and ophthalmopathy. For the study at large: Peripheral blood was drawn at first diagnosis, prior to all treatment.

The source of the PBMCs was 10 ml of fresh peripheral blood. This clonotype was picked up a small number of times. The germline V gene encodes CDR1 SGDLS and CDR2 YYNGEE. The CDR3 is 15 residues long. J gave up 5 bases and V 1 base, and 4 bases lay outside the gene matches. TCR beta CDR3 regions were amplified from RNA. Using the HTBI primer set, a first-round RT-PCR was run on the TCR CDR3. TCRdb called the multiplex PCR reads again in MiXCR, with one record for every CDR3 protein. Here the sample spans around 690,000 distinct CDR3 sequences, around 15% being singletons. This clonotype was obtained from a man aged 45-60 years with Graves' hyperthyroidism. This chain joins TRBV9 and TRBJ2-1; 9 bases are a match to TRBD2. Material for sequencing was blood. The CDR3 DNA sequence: TGTGCCAGCAGCGTACTCAGCGGGAGGCACAATGAGCAGTTCTTC. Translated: CASSVLSGRHNEQFF.